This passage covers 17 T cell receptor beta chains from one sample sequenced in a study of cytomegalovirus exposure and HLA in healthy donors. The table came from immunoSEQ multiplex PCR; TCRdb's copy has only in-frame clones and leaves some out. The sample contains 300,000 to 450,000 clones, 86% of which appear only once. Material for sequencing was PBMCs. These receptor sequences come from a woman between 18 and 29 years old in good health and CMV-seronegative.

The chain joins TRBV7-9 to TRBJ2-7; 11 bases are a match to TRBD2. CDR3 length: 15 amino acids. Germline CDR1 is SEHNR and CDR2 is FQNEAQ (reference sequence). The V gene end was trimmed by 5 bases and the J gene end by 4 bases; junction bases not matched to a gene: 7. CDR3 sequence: CASSDTSGSSYEQYF. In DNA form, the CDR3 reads TGTGCCAGCAGCGATACTAGCGGGAGTAGTTACGAGCAGTACTTC.

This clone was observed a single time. The CDR3 is CATSIRRGSGEKLFF. As DNA, the CDR3 is TGTGCCACCAGCATACGGAGGGGTTCAGGTGAAAAACTGTTTTTT. V usage is TRBV15 and J usage is TRBJ1-4; a possible D gene is TRBD1 (5 bases). Germline V lookup: CDR1 LNHNV, CDR2 YYDKDF (reference sequence). This CDR3 has 15 amino acids. The V end lost 4 bases, the J end lost 7 bases, and 16 bases lay between the germline ends.

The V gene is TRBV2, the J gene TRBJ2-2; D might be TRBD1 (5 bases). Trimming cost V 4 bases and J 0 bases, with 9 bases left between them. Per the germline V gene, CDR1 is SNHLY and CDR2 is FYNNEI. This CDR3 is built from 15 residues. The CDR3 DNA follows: TGTGCCAGCAGTGGGGCAGGGACGAACACCGGGGAGCTGTTTTTT. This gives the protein CASSGAGTNTGELFF.

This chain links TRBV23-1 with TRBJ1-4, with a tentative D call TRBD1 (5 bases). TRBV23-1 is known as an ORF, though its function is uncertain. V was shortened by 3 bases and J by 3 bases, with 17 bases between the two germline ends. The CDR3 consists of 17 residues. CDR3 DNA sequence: TGCGCCAGCAGTCAGCTTTGGGGGGGAGGCGCTAATGAAAAACTGTTTTTT. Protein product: CASSQLWGGGANEKLFF.

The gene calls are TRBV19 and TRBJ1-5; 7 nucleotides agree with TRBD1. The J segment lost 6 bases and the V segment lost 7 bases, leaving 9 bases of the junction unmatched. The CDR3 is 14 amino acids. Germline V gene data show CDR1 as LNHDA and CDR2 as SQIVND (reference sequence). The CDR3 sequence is CASKAGRGAQPQHF. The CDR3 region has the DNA TGTGCCAGTAAGGCGGGCAGGGGGGCTCAGCCCCAGCATTTT.

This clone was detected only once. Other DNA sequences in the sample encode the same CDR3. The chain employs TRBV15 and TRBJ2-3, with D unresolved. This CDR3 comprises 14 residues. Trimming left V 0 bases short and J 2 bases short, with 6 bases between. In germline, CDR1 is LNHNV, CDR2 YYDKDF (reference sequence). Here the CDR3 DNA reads TGTGCCACCAGCAGAGAAGAGGTCACAGATACGCAGTATTTT. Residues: CATSREEVTDTQYF.

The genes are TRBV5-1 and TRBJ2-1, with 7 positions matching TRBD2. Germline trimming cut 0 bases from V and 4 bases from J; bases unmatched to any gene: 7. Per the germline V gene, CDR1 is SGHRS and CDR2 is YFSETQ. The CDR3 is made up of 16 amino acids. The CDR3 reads CASSLGLAGEYNEQFF. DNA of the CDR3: TGCGCCAGCAGCTTGGGTCTGGCGGGAGAGTACAATGAGCAGTTCTTC.

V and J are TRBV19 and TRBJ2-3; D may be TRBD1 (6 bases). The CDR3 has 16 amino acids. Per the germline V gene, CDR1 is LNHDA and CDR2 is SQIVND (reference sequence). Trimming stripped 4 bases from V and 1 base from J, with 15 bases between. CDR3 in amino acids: CASSKSTGQGTDTQYF. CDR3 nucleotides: TGTGCCAGTAGTAAGTCGACAGGCCAGGGCACAGATACGCAGTATTTT.

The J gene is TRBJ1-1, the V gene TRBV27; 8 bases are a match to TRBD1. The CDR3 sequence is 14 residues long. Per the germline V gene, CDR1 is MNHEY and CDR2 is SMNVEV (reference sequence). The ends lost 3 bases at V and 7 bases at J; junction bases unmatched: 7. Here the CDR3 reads CASSLDRDRSEAFF. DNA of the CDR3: TGTGCCAGCAGTTTGGACAGGGATAGGAGTGAAGCTTTCTTT.

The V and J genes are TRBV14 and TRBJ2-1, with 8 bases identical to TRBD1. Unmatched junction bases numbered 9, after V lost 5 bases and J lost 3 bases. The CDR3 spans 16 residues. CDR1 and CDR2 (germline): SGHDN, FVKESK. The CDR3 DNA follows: TGTGCCAGCAGCTTACCGGGACAGGACATCTACAATGAGCAGTTCTTC. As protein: CASSLPGQDIYNEQFF. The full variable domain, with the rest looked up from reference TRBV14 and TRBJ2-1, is EAGVTQFPSHSVIEKGQTVTLRCDPISGHDNLYWYRRVMGKEIKFLLHFVKESKQDESGMPNNRFLAERTGGTYSTLKVQPAELEDSGVYFCASSLPGQDIYNEQFFGPGTRLTVL.

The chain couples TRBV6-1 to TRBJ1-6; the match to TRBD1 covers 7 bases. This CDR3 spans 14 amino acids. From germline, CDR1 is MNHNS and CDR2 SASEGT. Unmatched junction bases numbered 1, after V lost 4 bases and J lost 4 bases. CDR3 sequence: CASSGGQYNSPLHF. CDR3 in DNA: TGTGCCAGCAGTGGGGGACAGTATAATTCACCCCTCCACTTT.

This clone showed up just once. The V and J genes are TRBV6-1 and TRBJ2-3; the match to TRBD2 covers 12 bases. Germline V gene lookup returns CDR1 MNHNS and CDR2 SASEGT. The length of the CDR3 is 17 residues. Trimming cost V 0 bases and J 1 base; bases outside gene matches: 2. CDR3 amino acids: CASSEARLAGGTDTQYF. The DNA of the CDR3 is TGTGCCAGCAGTGAAGCTAGACTAGCGGGAGGCACAGATACGCAGTATTTT.

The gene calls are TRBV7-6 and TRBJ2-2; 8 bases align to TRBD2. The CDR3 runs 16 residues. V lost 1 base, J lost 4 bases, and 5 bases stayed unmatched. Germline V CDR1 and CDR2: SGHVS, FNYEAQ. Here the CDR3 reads CASSLVLREATGELFF. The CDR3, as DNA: TGTGCCAGCAGCTTAGTGTTGCGGGAGGCCACCGGGGAGCTGTTTTTT.

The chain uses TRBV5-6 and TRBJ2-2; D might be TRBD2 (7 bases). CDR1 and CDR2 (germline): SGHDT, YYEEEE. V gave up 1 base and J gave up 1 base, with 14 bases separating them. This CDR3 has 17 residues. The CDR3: CASSLIGGGQNTGELFF. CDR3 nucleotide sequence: TGTGCCAGCAGCTTGATAGGGGGAGGGCAGAACACCGGGGAGCTGTTTTTT.

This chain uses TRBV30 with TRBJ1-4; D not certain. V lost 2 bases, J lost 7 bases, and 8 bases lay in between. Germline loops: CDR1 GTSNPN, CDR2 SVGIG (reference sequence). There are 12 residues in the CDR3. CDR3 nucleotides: TGTGCCTGGAGTACGATTAGTGAAAAACTGTTTTTT. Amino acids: CAWSTISEKLFF.

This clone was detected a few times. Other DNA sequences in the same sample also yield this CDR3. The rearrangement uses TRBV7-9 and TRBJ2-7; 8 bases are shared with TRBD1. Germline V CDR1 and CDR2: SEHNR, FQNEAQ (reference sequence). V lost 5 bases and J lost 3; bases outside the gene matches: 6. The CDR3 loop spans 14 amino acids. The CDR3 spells CASSPTGGGYEQYF. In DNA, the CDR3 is TGTGCCAGCAGCCCCACAGGGGGAGGCTACGAGCAGTACTTC.

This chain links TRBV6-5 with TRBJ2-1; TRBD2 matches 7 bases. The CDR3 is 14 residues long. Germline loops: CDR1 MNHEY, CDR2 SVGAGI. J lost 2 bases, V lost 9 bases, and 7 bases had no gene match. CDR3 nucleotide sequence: TGTGCCAGTAGAAAGGCGGGGGCCTACAATGAGCAGTTCTTC. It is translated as CASRKAGAYNEQFF.